This T cell receptor beta chain derives from a study of vaccination and CD4 T cells after COVID-19 (dated by TCRdb to the early 2020s). For context, the study as a whole: Convalescent patients had a positive SARS-CoV-2 result on nasal swab PCR, and of these patients, several had mild disease and one had severe disease. The convalescent cohort comprised six males and four females, including two Hispanic individuals, seven Caucasians, two Asians and one multiracial person. Each participant got two doses of either the Pfizer-BioNTech BNT162b2 vaccine (n=8) or the Moderna mRNA-1273 vaccine (n=2). Post-COVID blood samples were collected from convalescent patients a median of around 100 days after diagnosis, with a range of roughly 35 to 180 days. Post-vaccine blood samples were collected a median of about 11 weeks after the second vaccine dose, ranging from roughly 12 to 250 days. Culture stimuli were overlapping spike peptide pools from SARS-CoV-2 and from the common cold coronaviruses HCoV-NL63, HCoV-OC43 and HCoV-229E. Control cultures received a CEFX viral epitope pool as the positive control, an HIV-1 Nef peptide pool as the negative control, or no peptide. In roughly 11 COVID-19 convalescent patients and 4 infection-naive healthy vaccine recipients, the spike-specific CD4+ TCR repertoire before mRNA vaccination was compared with the repertoire after mRNA vaccination.

Trimmed from V: 1 base; trimmed from J: 9 bases; junction bases lacking a gene match: 21. The germline V gene encodes CDR1 DFQATT and CDR2 SNEGSKA (reference sequence). From cysteine to phenylalanine, the CDR3 is 20 amino acids long. Only the CDR3 part of the read is kept: 60 bases, read in frame from the first base. In the case of this clonotype: The antigen it recognizes is unknown. No clone much larger than this one lies a single base away; base qualities are absent.

Read against the paper, the sample's treatment or condition label means: roughly 11-day PBMC culture with coronavirus spike peptide pools or control peptides (ViraFEST assay). The study used the ViraFEST assay, which expanded antigen-specific T cells with peptide pools and then identified expanded clonotypes by TCR sequencing. Positive SARS-CoV-2 PCR tests in the convalescent patients dated from March to December 2020, before Alpha, Beta and Delta variants emerged in the United States. PBMCs were cultured at about 2 million per well in IMDM supplemented with approximately 5.4% human AB serum and about 9.6 IU/ml IL-2, with approximately 9.5 ug/ml peptide pools added. Half of the culture medium was replaced with fresh IL-2-containing medium on days 3 and 7. After approximately eleven days of culture, CD4+ T cells were isolated by negative selection with the EasySep CD4+ T cell isolation kit. Ficoll-Paque Plus gradient centrifugation was used to isolate PBMCs from whole blood, and the isolated PBMCs were then either used fresh or cryopreserved at -140C. Culture conditions were generally each tested in triplicate wells.

Library generation was performed with PCR. DNA from cultured CD4+ T cells was subjected to TCR sequencing with the Oncomine TCR Beta short-read assay at the Johns Hopkins FTIC core. The QIAamp micro DNA kit was used to extract genomic DNA from the cultured CD4+ T cells. Oncomine TCR Beta libraries from cultured CD4+ T cells were pooled using unique dual indexes and sequenced on an Illumina iSeq 100. The authors processed their data as follows. Non-productive sequences were removed, and CDR3s not starting with C, not ending with F or W, or shorter than 7 amino acids were discarded. Antigen-specific clonotypes were identified with the MANAFEST web application by comparing peptide-stimulated wells with reference and other culture wells. Positive clones required FDR below 0.05, an odds ratio above 5, and productive frequency above 0.1% in at least two of three replicate wells. Clonotypes that were significantly expanded in both SARS-CoV-2 spike wells and at least one common cold coronavirus spike condition were defined as cross-reactive. Similarity between CDR3 sequences was evaluated in R version 3.6.1 using Levenshtein distances (stringdist) and unrooted phylogenetic trees (ape). TCRdb ran its own pipeline on the public reads, namely fastp trimming at Q25 and MiXCR clone calling, and kept in-frame beta chains. Rows are combined by CDR3 protein, so each entry shows the most common genes and DNA. These V and J calls derive from TCRdb rather than the authors' analysis. This sample gives some 13,000 distinct CDR3 sequences in total; about 67% of them show up just once. Less than 8.5% of the sample comes from the top ten.

What the research found in general, with its limitations: Among convalescent patients, a median about 86% of the SARS-CoV-2-reactive clones seen after vaccination appeared only after vaccination, which suggests priming specific to the vaccine. An increase in the median number of SARS-CoV-2-reactive clonotypes from 21 after infection to 38 after vaccination was observed, but the change was not found to be significant. Of the vaccine-specific clones in convalescent patients, 304 of 307, or nearly all, reacted only to SARS-CoV-2 spike and did not cross-react with common cold coronaviruses. Only a relatively small number of convalescent patients were included in the study, and early timepoints following natural infection were not analyzed.

The TCR sequence derives from a human donor who had recovered from COVID-19. The sequence links TRBV20-1 to TRBJ1-6, and TRBD1 aligns with 10 junction nucleotides. The material sequenced was CD4+ T cells from blood, cultured in vitro. The DNA sequence is as follows: TGCAGTGCTAGAGGGGGGGTCGACAGGGGGCGCAGTCTCGTATTTTCACCCCTCCACTTT. Translated, it gives CSARGGVDRGRSLVFSPLHF.